The sequence of this T cell receptor (beta chain) was determined in a study of shared T cell receptors in the human thymus. TCRdb's copy holds only in-frame clones and misses some; the assay was immunoSEQ multiplex PCR. The table shows hundreds of thousands of clones, with approximately 87% occurring only once. The CDR3 extends over 18 amino acids. V shed 1 base and J 3 bases; nucleotides not matched to a gene: 14. Germline V CDR1 and CDR2: SGHTA, FQGNSA. In addition, the sample was reused for a study of human thymus T cells. That work adds: Resections were taken during corrective heart surgery, and the thymus tissue came from these. Thymic as well as blood repertoires seemed to favor certain V and J genes unevenly.

This TCR came from a boy in the first two years of life with a congenital heart defect. V is TRBV7-2 and J is TRBJ2-7; 8 bases fit TRBD2. The specimen sequenced was thymocytes. The CDR3 loop reads CASSLVGGAGAPLYEQYF. CDR3 sequence (DNA): TGTGCCAGCAGCTTAGTTGGGGGAGCGGGAGCTCCCCTCTACGAGCAGTACTTC. The full variable domain, its missing parts supplied by reference TRBV7-2 and TRBJ2-7, is GAGVSQSPSNKVTEKGKDVELRCDPISGHTALYWYRQSLGQGLEFLIYFQGNSAPDKSGLPSDRFSAERTGGSVSTLTIQRTQQEDSAVYLCASSLVGGAGAPLYEQYFGPGTRLTVT.